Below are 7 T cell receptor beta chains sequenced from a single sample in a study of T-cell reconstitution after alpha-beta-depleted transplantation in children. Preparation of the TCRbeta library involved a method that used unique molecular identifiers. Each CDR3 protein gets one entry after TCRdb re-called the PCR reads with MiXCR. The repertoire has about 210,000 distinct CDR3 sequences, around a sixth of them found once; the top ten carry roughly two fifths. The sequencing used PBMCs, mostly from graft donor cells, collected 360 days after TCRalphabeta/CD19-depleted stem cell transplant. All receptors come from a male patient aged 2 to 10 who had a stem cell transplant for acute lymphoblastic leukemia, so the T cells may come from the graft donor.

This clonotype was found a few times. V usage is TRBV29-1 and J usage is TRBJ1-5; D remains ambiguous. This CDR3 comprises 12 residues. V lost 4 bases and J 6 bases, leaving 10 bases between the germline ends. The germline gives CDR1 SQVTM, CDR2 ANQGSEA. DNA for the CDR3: TGCAGCGTTGTAGCTCCGGGTCAGCCCCAGCATTTT. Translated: CSVVAPGQPQHF. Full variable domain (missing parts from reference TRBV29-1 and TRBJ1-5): SAVISQKPSRDICQRGTSLTIQCQVDSQVTMMFWYRQQPGQSLTLIATANQGSEATYESGFVIDKFPISRPNLTFSTLTVSNMSPEDSSIYLCSVVAPGQPQHFGDGTRLSIL.

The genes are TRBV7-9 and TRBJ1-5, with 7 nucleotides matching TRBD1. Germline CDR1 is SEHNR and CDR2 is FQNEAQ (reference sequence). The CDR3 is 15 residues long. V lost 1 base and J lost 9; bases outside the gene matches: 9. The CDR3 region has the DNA TGTGCCAGCAGCTTAGGAGGGACAGCGGAAGGGCCCCAGCATTTT. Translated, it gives CASSLGGTAEGPQHF.

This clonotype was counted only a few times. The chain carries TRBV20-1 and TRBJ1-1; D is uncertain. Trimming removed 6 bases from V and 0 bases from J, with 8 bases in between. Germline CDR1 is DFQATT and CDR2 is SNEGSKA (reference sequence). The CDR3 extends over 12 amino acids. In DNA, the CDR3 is TGCAGTGCGTGGGCGATGAACACTGAAGCTTTCTTT. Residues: CSAWAMNTEAFF.

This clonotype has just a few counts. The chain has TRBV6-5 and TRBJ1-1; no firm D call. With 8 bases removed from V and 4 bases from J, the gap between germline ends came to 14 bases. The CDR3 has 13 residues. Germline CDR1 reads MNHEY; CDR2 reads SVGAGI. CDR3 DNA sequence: TGTGCCAGCGTTGTGGAGGCCGTCACTGAAGCTTTCTTT. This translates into CASVVEAVTEAFF.

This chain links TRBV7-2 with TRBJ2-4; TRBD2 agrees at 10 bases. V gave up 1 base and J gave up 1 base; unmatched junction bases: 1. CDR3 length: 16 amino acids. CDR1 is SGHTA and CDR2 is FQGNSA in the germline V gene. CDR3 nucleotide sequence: TGTGCCAGCAGCTTAGGTAGCGGGGGGGCCAAAAACATTCAGTACTTC. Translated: CASSLGSGGAKNIQYF. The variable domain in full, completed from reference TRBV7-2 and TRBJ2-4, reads GAGVSQSPSNKVTEKGKDVELRCDPISGHTALYWYRQSLGQGLEFLIYFQGNSAPDKSGLPSDRFSAERTGGSVSTLTIQRTQQEDSAVYLCASSLGSGGAKNIQYFGAGTRLSVL.

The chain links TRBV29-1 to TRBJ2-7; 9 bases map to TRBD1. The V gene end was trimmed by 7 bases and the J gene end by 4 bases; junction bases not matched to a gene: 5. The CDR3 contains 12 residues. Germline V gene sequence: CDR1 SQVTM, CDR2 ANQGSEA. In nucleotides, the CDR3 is TGCAGCGCTGGACAGGGGCGATACGAGCAGTACTTC. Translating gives CSAGQGRYEQYF.

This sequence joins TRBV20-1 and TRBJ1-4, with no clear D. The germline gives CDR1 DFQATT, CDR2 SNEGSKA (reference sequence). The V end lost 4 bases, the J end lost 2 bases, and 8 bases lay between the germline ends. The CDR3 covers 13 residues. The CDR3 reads CSAIRSTNEKLFF. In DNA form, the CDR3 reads TGCAGTGCTATAAGGAGCACTAATGAAAAACTGTTTTTT.